This TCR beta chain was documented in a study of technical replicates of blood from several donors. Sequencing was performed with immunoSEQ multiplex PCR; in TCRdb, only in-frame clones are kept and a portion is missing. The table lists about 76,000 clones, 94% of them singletons. This CDR3 has 13 residues. The V gene end was trimmed by 7 bases and the J gene end by 3 bases; junction bases not matched to a gene: 4. Per the germline V gene, CDR1 is MNHNY and CDR2 is SVGAGI (reference sequence). The sample consisted of T cells isolated from PBMCs. The chain recombines TRBV6-6 with TRBJ2-3; 7 bases agree with TRBD1. This TCR was recovered from a human donor in good health. CDR3 amino acids: CASKSGGTDTQYF. CDR3 DNA: TGTGCCAGCAAATCAGGGGGTACAGATACGCAGTATTTT.